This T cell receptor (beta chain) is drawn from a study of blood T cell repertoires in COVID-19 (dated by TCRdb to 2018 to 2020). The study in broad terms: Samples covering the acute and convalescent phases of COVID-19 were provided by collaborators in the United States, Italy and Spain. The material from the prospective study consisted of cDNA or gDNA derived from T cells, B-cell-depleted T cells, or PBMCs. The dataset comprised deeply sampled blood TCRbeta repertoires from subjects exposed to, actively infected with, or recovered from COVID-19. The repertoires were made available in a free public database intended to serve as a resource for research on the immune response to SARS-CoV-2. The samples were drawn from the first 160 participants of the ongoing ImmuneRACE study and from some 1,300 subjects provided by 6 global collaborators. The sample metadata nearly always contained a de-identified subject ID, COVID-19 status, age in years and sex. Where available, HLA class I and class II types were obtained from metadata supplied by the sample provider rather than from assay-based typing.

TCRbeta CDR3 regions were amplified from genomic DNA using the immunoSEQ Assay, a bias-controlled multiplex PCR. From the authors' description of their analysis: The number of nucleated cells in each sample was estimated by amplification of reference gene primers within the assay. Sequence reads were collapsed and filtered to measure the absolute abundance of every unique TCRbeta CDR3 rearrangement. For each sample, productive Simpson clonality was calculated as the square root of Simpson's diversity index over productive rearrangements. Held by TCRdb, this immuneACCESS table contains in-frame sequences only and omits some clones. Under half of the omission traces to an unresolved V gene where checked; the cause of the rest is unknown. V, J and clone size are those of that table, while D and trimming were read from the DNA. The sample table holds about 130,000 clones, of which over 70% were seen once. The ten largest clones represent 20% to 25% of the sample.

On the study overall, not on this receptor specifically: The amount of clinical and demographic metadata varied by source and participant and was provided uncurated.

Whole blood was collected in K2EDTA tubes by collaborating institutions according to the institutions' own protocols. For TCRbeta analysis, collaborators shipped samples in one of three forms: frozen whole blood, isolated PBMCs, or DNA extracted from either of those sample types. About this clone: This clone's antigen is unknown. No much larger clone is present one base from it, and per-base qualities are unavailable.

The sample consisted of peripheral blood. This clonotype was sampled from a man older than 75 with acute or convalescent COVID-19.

The sequenced DNA: TGTGCCAGTAGTATCTACTTGGGACAAGCGAACACTGAAGCTTTCTTT. Translated, this is CASSIYLGQANTEAFF. Recombination joined TRBV19 with TRBJ1-1; the best D guess is TRBD1, with 6 bases matching. V drops 3 bases and J drops 1 base, leaving 15 bases in between. Looking up the germline V gene (reference sequence) yields CDR1 LNHDA and CDR2 SQIVND. The cysteine opens and the phenylalanine closes a CDR3 of 16 amino acids. The retained sequence is limited to the CDR3, 48 bases, with the frame set at the first base.